This T cell receptor beta chain was observed in a study of T cells in Graves' hyperthyroidism and ophthalmopathy. General study results and limits: Ophthalmopathy was separated from stable hyperthyroidism by a 13 V-J model.

The ends were cut back, 5 bases at V and 4 bases at J, with 14 bases in the middle. Germline values: CDR1 LGHDT, CDR2 YNNKEL (reference sequence). The CDR3 sequence is 14 residues long. As for this clonotype: Its antigen is not identified.

There were TCR beta CDR3 regions amplified from RNA transcripts. HTBI primers drove first-round RT-PCR of the TCR CDR3. A single record per CDR3 protein comes from TCRdb applying MiXCR to the multiplex PCR reads. The table records a few hundred thousand distinct CDR3 sequences, roughly a sixth of them present only once. This sequence originates from a woman between 40 and 55 years old with Graves' ophthalmopathy. Sequencing was done on a sample of blood. The rearrangement links TRBV3-1 to TRBJ2-5; tentative D call: TRBD1 (7 bases). The CDR3 sequence is CASSKNRGGETQYF. CDR3 in DNA: TGTGCCAGCAGCAAAAACAGGGGAGGAGAGACCCAGTACTTC.